The clone carrying this T cell receptor beta chain has a single count. The antigen is undetermined. The data originate from a study of identical twins. Study-wide results and limits: Models came in too low on out-of-frame TCR alpha sharing in monozygotic twins. The study found excess low generation probability among twin-shared out-of-frame alpha sequences. Excess twin sharing in beta out-of-frame sequences was weaker.

The CDR3 loop spans 15 amino acids. V lost 1 base and J 2 bases, leaving 12 bases between the germline ends. Germline lookup yields CDR1 SGHDN and CDR2 FVKESK. Template switching, a step in the protocol, added a universal primer site, and cDNA carried unique molecular identifiers. Each CDR3 protein is one row after TCRdb ran MiXCR on the 5' RACE reads. Counted here are around 1.7 million distinct CDR3 sequences, more than 30% occurring once; the ten biggest clones make up about 0.3%. This chain joins TRBV14 and TRBJ2-7; possible D gene TRBD2, 5 bases. Material: cord blood. This clonotype originated in a newborn girl in good health. CDR3 protein: CASSQAAISAYEQYF. In DNA, the CDR3 is TGTGCCAGCAGCCAAGCGGCGATTAGCGCCTACGAGCAGTACTTC.